The sequence of this T cell receptor beta chain was determined in a study of CXCR3-negative and CXCR3-positive naive CD8 T cells. The wider study: Cumulative TRB read yield was roughly 140 million, averaging about 1.5 +/- 0.3 million per library.

The CDR3 is 13 amino acids. Germline loops: CDR1 LGHNA, CDR2 YNFKEQ. The TRB cDNA libraries were prepared by 5' RACE with UMI labels. One entry per CDR3 protein, without DNA, is what TCRdb gives after re-calling the 5' RACE reads. The sample holds tens of thousands of distinct CDR3 sequences. Study conclusions and caveats: CXCR3-positive naive cells carried more hydrophobic TRB CDR3s than CXCR3-negative ones.

Notes on this clonotype: What it binds is not known.

The specimen sequenced was naive CXCR3+ CD8+ T cells from blood. The subset was: CD45RO-CCR7+CD27+CD95- naive CD8+ T cells expressing CXCR3 (TNR3+). J is TRBJ2-1 and V is TRBV4-2; the D call of TRBD1 rests on TCRdb alone, since no DNA is present to check it. The sequence was obtained from a human donor in good health. Some clones in this sample may be carry-over from other donors' samples. The CDR3 reads CASSQGLRDEQFF.